This T cell receptor (beta chain) derives from a study of shared clonotypes between healthy human individuals. Overall study results and limits: Among donors, clonotype sharing was expected to be affected by sequencing depth. Larger richness was generally estimated for naive than memory subsets.

As regards this clone: Its antigen is not identified.

Trimming pared 3 bases from V and 5 bases from J, leaving 17 bases between. CDR1 SGHRS and CDR2 YFSETQ come from the germline V gene. CDR3 length: 15 residues. Sorted-subset replicate PCRs used around 0.2 ug DNA, approximately 30,000 T cell genomes. Per the original data handling: ImmunoSEQ sequences covered only the junction and lacked quality scores; filtering therefore differed. Sequencing used immunoSEQ multiplex PCR; TCRdb keeps in-frame clones, though not all of them. V and J calls and clone size are those listed in that table; D and trimming were worked out from the DNA. Altogether 980,000 or so clones are present, roughly 72% being singletons, with the ten largest covering approximately 1.5%.

The chain is built from TRBV5-1 and TRBJ2-5; D might be TRBD1 (6 bases). Sequencing input: memory CD4+ T cells sorted from blood. Subset here: CD45RA-negative fraction. The TCR was taken from a man younger than 30 in good health. The CDR3, as DNA: TGCGCCAGCAGCTCCTATCAGGGTCAGGGGGAGACCCAGTACTTC. It translates to CASSSYQGQGETQYF.